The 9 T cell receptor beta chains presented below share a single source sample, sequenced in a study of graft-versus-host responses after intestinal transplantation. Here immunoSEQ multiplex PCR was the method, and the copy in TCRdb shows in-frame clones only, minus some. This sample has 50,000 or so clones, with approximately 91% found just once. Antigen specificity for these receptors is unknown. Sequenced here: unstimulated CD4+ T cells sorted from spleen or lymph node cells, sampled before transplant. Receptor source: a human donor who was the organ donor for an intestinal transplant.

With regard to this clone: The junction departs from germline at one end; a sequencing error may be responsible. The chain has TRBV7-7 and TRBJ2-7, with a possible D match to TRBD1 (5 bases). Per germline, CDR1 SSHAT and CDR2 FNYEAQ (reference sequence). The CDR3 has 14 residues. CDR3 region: CASSPWGRTGEQYF. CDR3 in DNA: TGTGCTAGCAGCCCGTGGGGCAGGACCGGCGAGCAGTACTTC.

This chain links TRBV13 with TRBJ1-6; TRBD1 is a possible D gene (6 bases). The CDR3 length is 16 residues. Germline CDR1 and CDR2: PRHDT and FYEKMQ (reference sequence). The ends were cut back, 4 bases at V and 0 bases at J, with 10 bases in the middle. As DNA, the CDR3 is TGTGCCAGCAGCTGGACAGAGAGCTCCTATAATTCACCCCTCCACTTT. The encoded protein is CASSWTESSYNSPLHF.

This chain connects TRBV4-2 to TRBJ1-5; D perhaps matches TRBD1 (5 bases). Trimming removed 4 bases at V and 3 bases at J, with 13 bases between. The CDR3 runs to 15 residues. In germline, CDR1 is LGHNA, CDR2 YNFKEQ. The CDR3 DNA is TGTGCCAGCAGCCGGGACGTCGTCGCCAATCAGCCCCAGCATTTT. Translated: CASSRDVVANQPQHF.

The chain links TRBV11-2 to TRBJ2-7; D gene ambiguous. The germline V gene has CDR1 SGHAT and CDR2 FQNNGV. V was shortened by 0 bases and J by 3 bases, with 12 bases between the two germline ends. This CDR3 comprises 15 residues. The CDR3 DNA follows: TGTGCCAGCAGCTTAGAGAGTCATCCCCTCTACGAGCAGTACTTC. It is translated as CASSLESHPLYEQYF.

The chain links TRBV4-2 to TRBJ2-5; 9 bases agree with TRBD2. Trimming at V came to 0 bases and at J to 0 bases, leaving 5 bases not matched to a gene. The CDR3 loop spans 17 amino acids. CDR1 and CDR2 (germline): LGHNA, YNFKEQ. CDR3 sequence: CASSQDQREDHQETQYF. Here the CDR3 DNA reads TGTGCCAGCAGCCAAGATCAGCGGGAGGACCACCAAGAGACCCAGTACTTC.

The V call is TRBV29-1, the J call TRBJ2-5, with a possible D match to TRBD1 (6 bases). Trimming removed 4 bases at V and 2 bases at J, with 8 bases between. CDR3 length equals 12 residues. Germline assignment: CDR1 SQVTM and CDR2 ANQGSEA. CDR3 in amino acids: CSVARGQETQYF. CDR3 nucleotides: TGCAGCGTTGCGAGGGGGCAAGAGACCCAGTACTTC. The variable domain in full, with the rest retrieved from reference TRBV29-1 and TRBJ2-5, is SAVISQKPSRDICQRGTSLTIQCQVDSQVTMMFWYRQQPGQSLTLIATANQGSEATYESGFVIDKFPISRPNLTFSTLTVSNMSPEDSSIYLCSVARGQETQYFGPGTRLLVL.

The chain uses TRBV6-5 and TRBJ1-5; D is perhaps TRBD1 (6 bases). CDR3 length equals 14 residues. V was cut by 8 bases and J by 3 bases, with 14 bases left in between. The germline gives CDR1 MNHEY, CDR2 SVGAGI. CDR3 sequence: CASSQGGTNQPQHF. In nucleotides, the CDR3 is TGTGCCAGCTCCCAAGGGGGGACCAATCAGCCCCAGCATTTT.

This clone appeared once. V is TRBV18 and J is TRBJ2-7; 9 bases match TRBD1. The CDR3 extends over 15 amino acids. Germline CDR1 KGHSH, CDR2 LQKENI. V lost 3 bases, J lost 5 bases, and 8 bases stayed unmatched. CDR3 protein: CASSPSGTGLHEQYF. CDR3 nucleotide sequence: TGTGCCAGCTCACCTTCCGGGACAGGGTTGCACGAGCAGTACTTC.

The CDR3 spells CASTRTGAGETQYF. The CDR3 bases are TGTGCCAGCACAAGGACAGGGGCGGGAGAGACCCAGTACTTC. The V call is TRBV27, the J call TRBJ2-5, with 9 bases aligning to TRBD1. V trimming: 7 bases; J trimming: 4 bases; junction bases outside the gene matches: 7. Germline V CDR1 and CDR2: MNHEY, SMNVEV (reference sequence). The CDR3 contains 14 residues.